These 10 T cell receptor beta chains share one sample of origin, sequenced in a study of shared clonotypes between healthy human individuals. Assay used: immunoSEQ multiplex PCR; TCRdb lists only in-frame clones, some missing. The sample includes around 1.9 million clones, approximately 94% of them seen just once. Terminally differentiated effector memory CD45RA+ cells were left out of the naive CD8 fraction, which was CD45RO-negative and positively selected for CCR7. Material: naive CD8+ T cells from PBMCs. Source of these receptors: a man between 18 and 29 years old in good health. Some clones in this sample may be carry-over from other donors' samples.

The V and J genes are TRBV5-1 and TRBJ2-1, with D perhaps being TRBD1 or TRBD2 (5 bases each). CDR3 size: 12 residues. V lost 8 bases and J lost 7, with 13 bases in between. CDR1 and CDR2 from the germline V gene are SGHRS and YFSETQ. DNA of the CDR3: TGCGCCAGTAGGACAACGGGAAATGAGCAGTTCTTC. Amino acids: CASRTTGNEQFF.

This chain links TRBV14 with TRBJ1-3, with D perhaps TRBD1 (5 bases). The CDR3 loop spans 17 amino acids. CDR1 is SGHDN and CDR2 is FVKESK in the germline V gene. The V end lost 0 bases, the J end lost 4 bases, and 16 bases lay between the germline ends. CDR3 sequence: CASSQDGTGPRGNTIYF. The CDR3 DNA sequence: TGTGCCAGCAGCCAAGATGGCACGGGGCCGAGGGGAAACACCATATATTTT.

V usage is TRBV27 and J usage is TRBJ2-3; 9 bases match TRBD2. With 3 bases clipped from V and 2 bases from J, the junction kept 6 bases outside the gene matches. The CDR3 is made up of 16 amino acids. The V gene's germline CDR1 is MNHEY and CDR2 SMNVEV (reference sequence). The CDR3: CASSLRLAGHTDTQYF. The CDR3 DNA follows: TGTGCCAGCAGTTTGAGGCTAGCGGGACACACAGATACGCAGTATTTT.

A single count supports this clone. J is TRBJ2-3 and V is TRBV6-1; TRBD2 matches 7 bases. This CDR3 has 14 amino acids. V lost 6 bases and J lost 6; bases outside the gene matches: 9. Germline V gene lookup returns CDR1 MNHNS and CDR2 SASEGT. The CDR3 region has the DNA TGTGCCAGCAGGGCTAGCGGACTCTTGGATACGCAGTATTTT. This sequence encodes CASRASGLLDTQYF.

The chain is built from TRBV28 and TRBJ1-5; 8 nucleotides align to TRBD1. V shed 9 bases and J 0 bases; nucleotides not matched to a gene: 19. This CDR3 is built from 19 residues. Germline CDR1 and CDR2: MDHEN and SYDVKM. This chain's CDR3 is CASHLTGAMTVYSNQPQHF. CDR3 bases: TGTGCCAGTCACCTGACAGGGGCGATGACCGTTTATAGCAATCAGCCCCAGCATTTT.

The rearrangement joins TRBV6-1 to TRBJ2-7; D is perhaps TRBD2 (5 bases). CDR1 and CDR2 from the germline V gene are MNHNS and SASEGT. V lost 8 bases to trimming and J lost 0 bases, with 17 bases between them. The CDR3 spans 15 residues. This CDR3 is CASGNGRRSSYEQYF. The CDR3, as DNA: TGTGCCAGCGGAAATGGAAGGAGGAGCTCCTACGAGCAGTACTTC.

As regards this clone: Other DNA sequences of this sample code for an identical CDR3. The chain recombines TRBV7-3 with TRBJ2-7; D remains ambiguous. In germline, CDR1 is SGHTA, CDR2 FQGTGA. This CDR3 has 14 residues. V lost 5 bases to trimming and J lost 1 base, with 12 bases between them. The CDR3 reads CASSPTGGSYEQYF. As DNA, the CDR3 is TGTGCCAGCAGCCCAACCGGCGGATCCTACGAGCAGTACTTC. The full variable domain, its missing parts supplied by reference TRBV7-3 and TRBJ2-7, is GAGVSQTPSNKVTEKGKYVELRCDPISGHTALYWYRQSLGQGPEFLIYFQGTGAADDSGLPNDRFFAVRPEGSVSTLKIQRTERGDSAVYLCASSPTGGSYEQYFGPGTRLTVT.

The V gene is TRBV6-5, the J gene TRBJ2-5; D uncertain. CDR3 size: 13 residues. V was trimmed by 4 bases and J by 2 bases, leaving 8 bases between them. The germline V gene has CDR1 MNHEY and CDR2 SVGAGI. The CDR3 DNA reads TGTGCCAGCAGTTCCTACAGTCAAGAGACCCAGTACTTC. This translates into CASSSYSQETQYF.

V is TRBV5-6 and J is TRBJ2-3; no definite D call. Germline lookup yields CDR1 SGHDT and CDR2 YYEEEE. This CDR3 is 15 amino acids long. Deletions cut 1 base from V and 0 bases from J, with 9 bases between. The CDR3 DNA follows: TGTGCCAGCAGCTTGTTGCCAGGTAGCACAGATACGCAGTATTTT. Amino acids: CASSLLPGSTDTQYF.

The chain links TRBV13 to TRBJ1-1; 9 bases match TRBD1. Germline V gene data show CDR1 as PRHDT and CDR2 as FYEKMQ (reference sequence). The CDR3 length is 15 residues. V lost 4 bases and J lost 7; bases outside the gene matches: 10. The CDR3 region is CASSSYDRGKGEAFF. DNA of the CDR3: TGTGCCAGCAGCTCGTACGACAGGGGGAAGGGTGAAGCTTTCTTT.